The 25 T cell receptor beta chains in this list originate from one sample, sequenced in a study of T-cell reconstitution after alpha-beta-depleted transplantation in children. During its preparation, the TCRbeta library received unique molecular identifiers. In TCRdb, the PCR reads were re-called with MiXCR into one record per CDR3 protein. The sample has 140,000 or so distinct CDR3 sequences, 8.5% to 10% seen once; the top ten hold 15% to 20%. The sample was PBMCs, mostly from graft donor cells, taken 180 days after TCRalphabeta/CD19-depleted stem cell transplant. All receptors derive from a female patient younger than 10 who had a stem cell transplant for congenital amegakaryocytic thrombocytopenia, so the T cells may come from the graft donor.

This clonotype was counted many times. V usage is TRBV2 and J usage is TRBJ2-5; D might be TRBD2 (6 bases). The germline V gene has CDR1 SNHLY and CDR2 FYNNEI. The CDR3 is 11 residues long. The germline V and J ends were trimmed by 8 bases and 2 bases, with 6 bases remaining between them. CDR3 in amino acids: CASGGQETQYF. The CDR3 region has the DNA TGTGCCAGCGGGGGGCAAGAGACCCAGTACTTC. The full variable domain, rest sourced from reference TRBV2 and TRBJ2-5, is EPEVTQTPSHQVTQMGQEVILRCVPISNHLYFYWYRQILGQKVEFLVSFYNNEISEKSEIFDDQFSVERPDGSNFTLKIRSTKLEDSAMYFCASGGQETQYFGPGTRLLVL.

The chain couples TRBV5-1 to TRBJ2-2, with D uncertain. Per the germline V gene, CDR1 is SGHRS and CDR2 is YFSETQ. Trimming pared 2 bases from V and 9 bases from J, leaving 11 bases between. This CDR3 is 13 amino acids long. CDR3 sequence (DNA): TGCGCCAGCAGCTTATCTCCAACACGGGAGCTGTTTTTT. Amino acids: CASSLSPTRELFF.

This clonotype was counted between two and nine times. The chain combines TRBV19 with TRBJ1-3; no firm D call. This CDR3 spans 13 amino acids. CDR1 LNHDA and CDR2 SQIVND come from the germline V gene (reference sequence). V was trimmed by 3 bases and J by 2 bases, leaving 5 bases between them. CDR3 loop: CASSMNAGNTIYF. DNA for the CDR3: TGTGCCAGTAGTATGAATGCTGGAAACACCATATATTTT.

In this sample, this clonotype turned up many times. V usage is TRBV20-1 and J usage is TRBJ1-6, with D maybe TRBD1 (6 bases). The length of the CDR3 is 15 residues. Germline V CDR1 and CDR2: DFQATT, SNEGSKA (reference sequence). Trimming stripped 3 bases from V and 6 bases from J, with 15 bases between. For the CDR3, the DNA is TGCAGTGCTAGTTGGGGGCGCGGTGGTAATTCACCCCTCCACTTT. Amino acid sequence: CSASWGRGGNSPLHF.

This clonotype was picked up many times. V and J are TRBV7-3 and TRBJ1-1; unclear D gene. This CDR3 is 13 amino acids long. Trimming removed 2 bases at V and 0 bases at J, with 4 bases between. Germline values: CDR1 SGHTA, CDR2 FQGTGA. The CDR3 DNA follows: TGTGCCAGCAGCTTAGTGGTGAACACTGAAGCTTTCTTT. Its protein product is CASSLVVNTEAFF.

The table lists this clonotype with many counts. CDR3 sequence reads: CASSLVNYFWRNQETQYF. The CDR3 region has the DNA TGTGCCAGCAGTTTAGTGAACTATTTCTGGAGGAACCAAGAGACCCAGTACTTC. This sequence joins TRBV28 and TRBJ2-5, with D perhaps TRBD2 (5 bases). The CDR3 consists of 18 residues. From germline, CDR1 is MDHEN and CDR2 SYDVKM. V lost 2 bases and J lost 0, with 19 bases in between.

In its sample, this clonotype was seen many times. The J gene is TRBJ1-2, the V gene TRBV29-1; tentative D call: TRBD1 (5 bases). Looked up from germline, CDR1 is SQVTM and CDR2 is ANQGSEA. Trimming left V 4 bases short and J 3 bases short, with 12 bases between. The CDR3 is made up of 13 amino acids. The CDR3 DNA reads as TGCAGCGTTGGGGCCGGGGCAGACTATGGCTACACCTTC. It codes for CSVGAGADYGYTF.

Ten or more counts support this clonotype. CDR3 amino acids: CSVRQYGYTF. The CDR3 coding sequence is TGCAGCGTTCGACAGTATGGCTACACCTTC. V gene TRBV29-1 combines with J gene TRBJ1-2; D possibly corresponds to TRBD1 (5 bases). This CDR3 comprises 10 residues. Per germline, CDR1 SQVTM and CDR2 ANQGSEA. V was trimmed by 5 bases and J by 5 bases, leaving 6 bases between them.

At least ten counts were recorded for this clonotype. The CDR3 DNA sequence: TGCAGCGTCGCCGGGACAGGGGATGAAAAACTGTTTTTT. Residues: CSVAGTGDEKLFF. The chain has TRBV29-1 and TRBJ1-4; 10 bases fit TRBD1. Trimming took 6 bases from V and 6 from J; bases not matched to a gene: 4. Germline lookup yields CDR1 SQVTM and CDR2 ANQGSEA. The CDR3 spans 13 residues.

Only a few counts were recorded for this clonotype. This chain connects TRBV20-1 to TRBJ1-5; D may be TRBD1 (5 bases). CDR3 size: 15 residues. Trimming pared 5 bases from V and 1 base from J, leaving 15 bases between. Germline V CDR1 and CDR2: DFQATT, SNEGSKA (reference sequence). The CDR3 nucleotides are TGCAGTGCTCAGAAGGTAGGGGTGAGCAATCAGCCCCAGCATTTT. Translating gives CSAQKVGVSNQPQHF.

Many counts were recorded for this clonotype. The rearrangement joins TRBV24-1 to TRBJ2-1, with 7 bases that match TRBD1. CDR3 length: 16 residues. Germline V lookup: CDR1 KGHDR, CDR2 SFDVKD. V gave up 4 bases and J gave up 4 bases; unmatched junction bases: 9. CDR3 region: CATSDLRDSLYNEQFF. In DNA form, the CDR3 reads TGTGCCACCAGTGACCTCCGGGACAGCCTATACAATGAGCAGTTCTTC.

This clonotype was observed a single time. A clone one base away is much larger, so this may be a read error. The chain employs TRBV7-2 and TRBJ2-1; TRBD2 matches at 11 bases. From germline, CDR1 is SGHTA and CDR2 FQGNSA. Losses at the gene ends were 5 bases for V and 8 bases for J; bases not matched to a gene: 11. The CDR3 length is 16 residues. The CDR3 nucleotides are TGTGCCAGCAGCGGGTTGCTAGCGGGAGGTTCCGATGAGCAGTTCTTC. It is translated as CASSGLLAGGSDEQFF.

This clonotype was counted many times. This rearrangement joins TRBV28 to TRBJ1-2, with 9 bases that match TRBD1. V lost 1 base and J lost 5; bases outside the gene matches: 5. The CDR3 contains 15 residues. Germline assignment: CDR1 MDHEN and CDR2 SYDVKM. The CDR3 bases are TGTGCCAGCAGTTTATTTACAGGGGGCCTGTATGGCTACACCTTC. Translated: CASSLFTGGLYGYTF.

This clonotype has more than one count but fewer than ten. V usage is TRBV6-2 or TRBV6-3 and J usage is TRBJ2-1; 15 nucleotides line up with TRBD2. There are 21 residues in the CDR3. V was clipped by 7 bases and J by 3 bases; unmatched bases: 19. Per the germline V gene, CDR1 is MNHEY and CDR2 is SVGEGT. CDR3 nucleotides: TGTGCCAGCATTCGGCGGGTTGTGGGACTAGCGGGAGGTTCCCACTACAATGAGCAGTTCTTC. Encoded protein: CASIRRVVGLAGGSHYNEQFF.

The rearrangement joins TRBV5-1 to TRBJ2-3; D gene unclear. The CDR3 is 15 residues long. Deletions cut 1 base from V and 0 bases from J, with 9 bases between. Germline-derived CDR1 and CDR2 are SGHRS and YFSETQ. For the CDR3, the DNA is TGCGCCAGCAGCTTGATTTTTTCTAGCACAGATACGCAGTATTTT. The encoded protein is CASSLIFSSTDTQYF.

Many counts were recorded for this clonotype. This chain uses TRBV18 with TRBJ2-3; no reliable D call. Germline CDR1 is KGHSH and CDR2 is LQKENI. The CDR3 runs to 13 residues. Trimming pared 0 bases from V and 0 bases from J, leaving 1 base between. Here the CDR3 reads CASSPPSTDTQYF. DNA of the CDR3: TGTGCCAGCTCACCACCTAGCACAGATACGCAGTATTTT.

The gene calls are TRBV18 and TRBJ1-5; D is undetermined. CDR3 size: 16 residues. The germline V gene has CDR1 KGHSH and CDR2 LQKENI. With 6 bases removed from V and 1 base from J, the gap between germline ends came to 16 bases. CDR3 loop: CASSVRPSKSNQPQHF. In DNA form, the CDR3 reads TGTGCCAGCTCCGTACGGCCCTCGAAGAGCAATCAGCCCCAGCATTTT.

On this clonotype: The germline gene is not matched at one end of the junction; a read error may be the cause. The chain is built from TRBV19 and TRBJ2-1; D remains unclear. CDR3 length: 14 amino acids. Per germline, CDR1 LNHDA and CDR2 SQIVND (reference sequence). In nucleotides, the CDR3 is TGTGCCAGTAGACAGCCGAGCTCCTGCAATGAGCAGTTCTTC. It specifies CASRQPSSCNEQFF. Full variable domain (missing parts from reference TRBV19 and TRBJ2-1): DGGITQSPKYLFRKEGQNVTLSCEQNLNHDAMYWYRQDPGQGLRLIYYSQIVNDFQKGDIAEGYSVSREKKESFPLTVTSAQKNPTAFYLCASRQPSSCNEQFFGPGTRLTVL.

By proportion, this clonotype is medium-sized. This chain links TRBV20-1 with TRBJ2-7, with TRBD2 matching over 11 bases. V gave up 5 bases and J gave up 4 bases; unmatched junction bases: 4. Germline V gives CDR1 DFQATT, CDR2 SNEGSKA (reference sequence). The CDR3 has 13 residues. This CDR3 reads CSAVAGGKYEQYF. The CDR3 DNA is TGCAGTGCTGTAGCGGGAGGGAAATACGAGCAGTACTTC.

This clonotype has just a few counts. CDR3 residues: CAISPSQGTEAFF. CDR3 in DNA: TGTGCCATCAGTCCGAGCCAGGGGACTGAAGCTTTCTTT. This chain links TRBV10-3 with TRBJ1-1; D perhaps matches TRBD1 (6 bases). The CDR3 extends over 13 amino acids. Germline V gene sequence: CDR1 ENHRY, CDR2 SYGVKD. Trimming removed 5 bases at V and 5 bases at J, with 12 bases between.

The CDR3 DNA sequence: TGTGCCAGCAGTTACTCAGAGGGTCGTCAGCCCCAGCATTTT. Its protein product is CASSYSEGRQPQHF. V and J are TRBV12-3 or TRBV12-4 and TRBJ1-5, with unresolved D. The CDR3 extends over 14 amino acids. Trimming shortened V by 4 bases and J by 6 bases, and 13 bases separated the two germline ends.

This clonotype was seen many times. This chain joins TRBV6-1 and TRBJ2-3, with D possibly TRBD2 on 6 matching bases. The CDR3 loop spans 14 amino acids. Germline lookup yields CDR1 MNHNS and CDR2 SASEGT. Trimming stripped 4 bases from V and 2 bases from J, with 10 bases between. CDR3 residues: CASSGPGLTDTQYF. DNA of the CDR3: TGTGCCAGCAGTGGTCCGGGACTCACAGATACGCAGTATTTT.

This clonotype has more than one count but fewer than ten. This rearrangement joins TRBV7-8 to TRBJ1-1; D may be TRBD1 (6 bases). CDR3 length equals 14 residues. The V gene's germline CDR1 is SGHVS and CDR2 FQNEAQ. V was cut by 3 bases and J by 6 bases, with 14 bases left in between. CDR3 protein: CASSFFAGEPEAFF. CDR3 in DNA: TGTGCCAGCAGCTTCTTTGCAGGGGAACCTGAAGCTTTCTTT.

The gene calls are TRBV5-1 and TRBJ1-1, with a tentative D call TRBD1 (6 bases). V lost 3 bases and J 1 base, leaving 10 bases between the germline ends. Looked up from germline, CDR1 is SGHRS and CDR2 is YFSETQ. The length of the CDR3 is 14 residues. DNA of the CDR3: TGCGCCAGCAGCTCAGGGGTGGGGAACACTGAAGCTTTCTTT. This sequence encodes CASSSGVGNTEAFF.

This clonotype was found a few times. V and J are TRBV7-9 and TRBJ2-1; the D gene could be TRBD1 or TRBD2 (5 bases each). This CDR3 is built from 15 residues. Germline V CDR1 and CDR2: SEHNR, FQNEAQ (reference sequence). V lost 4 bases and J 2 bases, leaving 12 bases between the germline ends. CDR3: CASSSPGATYNEQFF. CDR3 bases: TGTGCCAGCAGCTCCCCCGGGGCCACCTACAATGAGCAGTTCTTC.